The 5 T cell receptor beta chains reported below all come from one sample, sequenced in a study of post-analysis software for immune sequencing data. Study outcomes and limitations: Patients used several TRBV segments, including TRBV5-6, TRBV5-1 and TRBV20-1, more often than controls.

Unique molecular identifiers tagged the TCR beta cDNA libraries. TCRdb processed the PCR reads anew with MiXCR; each CDR3 protein has one entry. This repertoire shows about 760,000 distinct CDR3 sequences, about 32% found once; its top ten account for approximately 0.6%. Their antigens remain unidentified. The sequenced material came from blood. These receptors all come from a girl aged 5 to 17 with multiple sclerosis.

This clonotype was seen a few times. The chain is built from TRBV29-1 and TRBJ2-3; perhaps TRBD2 as D (5 bases). V lost 4 bases to trimming and J lost 0 bases, with 11 bases between them. The germline gives CDR1 SQVTM, CDR2 ANQGSEA. This CDR3 spans 14 amino acids. CDR3 sequence: CSVVASPSTDTQYF. DNA for the CDR3: TGCAGCGTTGTCGCTAGCCCTAGCACAGATACGCAGTATTTT.

V and J are TRBV7-2 and TRBJ2-1, with D perhaps TRBD1 or TRBD2 (6 bases each). Germline V CDR1 and CDR2: SGHTA, FQGNSA. The CDR3 has 13 amino acids. The germline V and J ends were trimmed by 3 bases and 7 bases, with 10 bases remaining between them. In nucleotides, the CDR3 is TGTGCCAGCAGCTTTACAGGGAGGAATGAGCAGTTCTTC. Its protein product is CASSFTGRNEQFF.

This rearrangement joins TRBV25-1 to TRBJ1-4; D remains ambiguous. The CDR3 length is 14 residues. Germline V gene lookup returns CDR1 MGHDK and CDR2 SYGVNS. V was trimmed by 4 bases and J by 0 bases, leaving 6 bases between them. The CDR3 region is CASSGSATNEKLFF. The CDR3 region has the DNA TGTGCCAGCAGTGGGTCAGCAACTAATGAAAAACTGTTTTTT.

The chain couples TRBV29-1 to TRBJ1-1; the D is unclear. Germline CDR1 is SQVTM and CDR2 is ANQGSEA. This CDR3 is built from 12 residues. The V gene lost 6 bases and the J gene lost 2 bases, with 10 bases spanning the gap. This CDR3 reads CSVQYVNTEAFF. The CDR3 DNA is TGCAGCGTGCAATATGTTAACACTGAAGCTTTCTTT.

This clonotype was detected once. A much larger clone differs by one base, so this may be a read error. The rearrangement joins TRBV27 to TRBJ2-7; maybe TRBD1 (6 bases). The J call may be faulty, since TRBJ2-5 better matches the DNA end. Germline V gene lookup returns CDR1 MNHEY and CDR2 SMNVEV (reference sequence). The CDR3 is made up of 13 amino acids. CDR3 loop: CTSSLQGGETQYF. The CDR3 nucleotides are TGTACCAGCAGTTTACAGGGTGGAGAGACCCAGTACTTC.